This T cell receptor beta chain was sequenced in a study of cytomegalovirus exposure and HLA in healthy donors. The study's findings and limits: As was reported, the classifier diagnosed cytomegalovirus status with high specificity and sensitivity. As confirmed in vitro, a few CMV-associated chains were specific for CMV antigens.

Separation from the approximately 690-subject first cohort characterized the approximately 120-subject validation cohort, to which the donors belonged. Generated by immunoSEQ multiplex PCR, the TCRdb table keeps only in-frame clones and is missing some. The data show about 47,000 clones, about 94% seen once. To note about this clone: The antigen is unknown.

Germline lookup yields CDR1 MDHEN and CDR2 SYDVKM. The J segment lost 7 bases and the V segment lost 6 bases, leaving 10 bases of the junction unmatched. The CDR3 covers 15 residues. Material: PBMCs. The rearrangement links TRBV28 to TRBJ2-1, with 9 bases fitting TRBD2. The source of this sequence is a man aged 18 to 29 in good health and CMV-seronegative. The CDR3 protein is CASSRAGGRGNEQFF. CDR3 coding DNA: TGTGCCAGCAGCCGAGCGGGCGGGAGGGGAAATGAGCAGTTCTTC. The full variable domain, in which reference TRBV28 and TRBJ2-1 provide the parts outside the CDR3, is DVKVTQSSRYLVKRTGEKVFLECVQDMDHENMFWYRQDPGLGLRLIYFSYDVKMKEKGDIPEGYSVSREKKERFSLILESASTNQTSMYLCASSRAGGRGNEQFFGPGTRLTVL.